The rows below give T cell receptor beta chains drawn from one sample of a study of cytomegalovirus exposure and HLA in healthy donors. Repertoires were generated with immunoSEQ multiplex PCR, while TCRdb's copy carries only in-frame clones and drops some. The sample has approximately 190,000 clones; approximately 80% are singletons. The sample taken for sequencing was PBMCs. These receptors were collected from a man aged 18 to 29 in good health and CMV-seropositive. The CDR3 runs from the conserved cysteine through the conserved F or W. Each record gives: V gene, clone size, J gene, CDR3 protein. Clone size is given for some rows only: seen once, a few or many times, or a class if the clone is expanded.

>TRBV29-1|.|TRBJ2-7
CSVAVTGNLDEQYF
>TRBV29-1|.|TRBJ2-3
CSVGLAGTDTQYF
>TRBV9|.|TRBJ2-1
CASSELATYNEQFF
>TRBV28|few|TRBJ1-5
CATEPPGQGLQPQHF
>TRBV4-2|.|TRBJ1-2
CASSQDIGDRYGYTF
>TRBV7-8|.|TRBJ2-7
CASSFRAGSTYEQYF
>TRBV11-1|.|TRBJ2-1
CASSSTSGSSYNEQFF
>TRBV18|.|TRBJ1-2
CASSPRTETNYGYTF
>TRBV7-2|.|TRBJ2-1
CASSPPGTRFYNEQFF
>TRBV28|once|TRBJ1-2
CASSLAQRYGYTF
>TRBV25-1|.|TRBJ2-1
CASGLGANYNEQFF
>TRBV28|once|TRBJ1-1
CASNLPTANTEAFF
>TRBV29-1|.|TRBJ1-1
CSVERAMNTEAFF
>TRBV5-5|.|TRBJ2-7
CASGRQGLGYEQYF
>TRBV4-3|.|TRBJ2-2
CASSHSREGTGELFF
>TRBV4-2|few|TRBJ1-2
CASSQGDRAGYTF
>TRBV6-5|once|TRBJ2-3
CASSYGGGPTDTQYF
>TRBV5-1|.|TRBJ1-4
CASAQGAFNEKLFF
>TRBV30|.|TRBJ2-7
CAWSAGGSRSYEQYF
>TRBV29-1|.|TRBJ2-5
CSVAAPQKETQYF
>TRBV11-3|.|TRBJ2-3
CASSLGGPTDTQYF
>TRBV30|.|TRBJ2-7
CAWSKGSGIYEQYF
>TRBV25-1|few|TRBJ2-7
CASTTGDEQYF
>TRBV19|.|TRBJ2-1
CASSIGTSGQFF
>TRBV6-5|.|TRBJ2-7
CASSYRDEQYF
>TRBV19|few|TRBJ1-1
CASSIASDGNYEAFF
>TRBV5-1|.|TRBJ1-4
CASSLARDEKLFF
>TRBV6-5|.|TRBJ2-7
CASRPGQGASYEQYF
>TRBV2|.|TRBJ2-5
CASRDLAGGPKETQYF
>TRBV6-4|.|TRBJ2-1
CASSVSGTSGPPSSYNEQFF
>TRBV28|.|TRBJ2-7
CASRGSGLSYEQYF
>TRBV7-9|.|TRBJ1-5
CASSLAGQFNQPQHF
>TRBV15|.|TRBJ1-2
CATSRDRDGANYGYTF